This T cell receptor beta chain was sequenced for a study of shared clonotypes between healthy human individuals. CDR3 length: 15 residues. Germline V CDR1 and CDR2: SGHRS, YFSETQ. Trimming at V came to 0 bases and at J to 3 bases, leaving 4 bases not matched to a gene. Healthy adults negative for HIV, lacking recent acute infections or vaccinations, served as donors. About this clone: Antigen: not known.

Genomic DNA belonging to each subset was distributed in equal measure over several immunoSEQ plates. Profiled with immunoSEQ multiplex PCR; TCRdb holds only in-frame clones, not every one. The repertoire holds 450,000 to 500,000 clones, with about 72% as singletons. Whole-study results and caveats: An anticipated effect of sequencing depth on clonotype sharing among donors was recognized.

This clonotype was sampled from a woman between 40 and 50 years old in good health. Some clones in this sample may be carry-over from other donors' samples. This chain joins TRBV5-1 and TRBJ2-7; 9 positions match TRBD2. Material: PBMCs. The CDR3 loop reads CASSLENSGSYEQYF. In nucleotides, the CDR3 is TGCGCCAGCAGCTTGGAGAATAGCGGGAGCTACGAGCAGTACTTC.